This is a list of T cell receptor beta chains from one sample in a study of cytomegalovirus exposure and HLA in healthy donors. Repertoires were generated with immunoSEQ multiplex PCR, while TCRdb's copy carries only in-frame clones and drops some. Of about 160,000 clones listed, around four fifths are singletons. The specimen sequenced was PBMCs. The receptor source for this set is a woman aged 50 to 65 in good health and CMV-seropositive. Each CDR3 is given with its conserved first and last residue.

>TRBV6-5
CASSWRGTGELFF
>TRBV19
CASSSHRGFQFF
>TRBV6-6
CASSYGQGRNIF
>TRBV7-9
CASSEYMNTEAFF
>TRBV14
CASSRGGRASYNEQFF
>TRBV18
CASSPRQGEKFGAGDIGYTF
>TRBV4-3
CASSHGTSGPLGREQYF
>TRBV19
CASSIKRQGRWLRNTGELFF
>TRBV7-2
CASSLMWGGRETVYEQYF
>TRBV5-6
CASSWGTGGARYTEAFF
>TRBV7-2
CASSLAAGGRETQYF
>TRBV11-3
CASSSSGGNTEAFF
>TRBV10-1
CASSERGNLGYTF
>TRBV7-9
CASSLQGAGETQYF
>TRBV7-2
CASSFGQKEAFF
>TRBV7-8
CASSPKTGEGEAFF
>TRBV19
CASAYTNSPLHF
>TRBV29-1
CSAAWGHLYGYTF
>TRBV29-1
CSVDGQGAHTGELFF
>TRBV27
CASSLMGGRWADTQYF
>TRBV4-3
CASKFEIGVRTGELFF
>TRBV6-4
CASSELAGDGYEQYF
>TRBV27
CASSDGGGNQPQHF
>TRBV7-9
CASSGRGGFGYGYTF
>TRBV14
CASSQATGAYEQYF
>TRBV19
CASSMIGRVQGQAFF
>TRBV29-1
CSVDSEGTGYRNEQFF
>TRBV12-5
CASGLGANEQFF
>TRBV7-2
CASSLVAGREDYGYTF
>TRBV28
CASSNANQPQHF
>TRBV9
CASSVALPGGISGANVLTF
>TRBV19
CASSIPTGAIQPQHF
>TRBV19
CASIQGAFGYTF
>TRBV23-1
CASSQVAQGYGYTF
>TRBV30
CAWRRGGPYPAYEQYF
>TRBV29-1
CSVRRTAYTYEQYF
>TRBV5-1
CASSSRSGLPYNEQFF
>TRBV9
CASVQPRVGSGNTIYF
>TRBV27
CASSEQGSGYTF
>TRBV9
CASSSSGGATDTQYF
>TRBV28
CASSFWGQGGDTQYF
>TRBV15
CATSREPGQGADTQYF
>TRBV5-6
CASSLGSRGGYTF
>TRBV7-9
CSSSLITGKAGELFF
>TRBV10-2
CASSESYSTDTQYF
>TRBV10-3
CAISEPSRGDTIYF
>TRBV7-3
CASSRDRESSEQYF
>TRBV5-1
CASSSGTLGTEAFF
>TRBV5-1
CASSPGGNTEAFF
>TRBV30
CAWTPSGYRGQYF
>TRBV9
CASSPSAQRTGELFF
>TRBV18
CASSQGTGGLGEQYF
>TRBV27
CASKGRDPPREQYF
>TRBV7-3
CASSLQGAEQFF